Given below is one T cell receptor (beta chain) in context. Its antigen remains unknown. The CDR3 consists of 15 residues. Germline-derived CDR1 and CDR2 are SEHNR and FQNEAQ (reference sequence). V was clipped by 5 bases and J by 2 bases, with 15 bases between them. The sample belongs to a study of CD8 T cells in ankylosing spondylitis. Broader study findings: Apparently characteristic of ankylosing spondylitis blood was a TCR beta motif (about 8 highly homologous variants).

Construction of TCR beta libraries was performed using quantitative 5'-RACE with molecular barcodes. TCRdb re-called the 5' RACE reads with MiXCR, one entry per CDR3 protein. The table lists 240,000 or so distinct CDR3 sequences, 7.5% to 9% of them singletons. This sequence was found in a male donor with ankylosing spondylitis or in good health (not recorded which). The sequenced sample was blood, either unsorted or a sorted T cell fraction (not recorded which). This sequence joins TRBV7-9 and TRBJ2-5; perhaps TRBD2 as D (5 bases). The CDR3 is CASSPPVGAQETQYF. The CDR3 region has the DNA TGTGCCAGCAGCCCACCAGTGGGAGCACAAGAGACCCAGTACTTC.